This T cell receptor beta chain was observed in a study of shared clonotypes between healthy human individuals. CDR1 MNHNS and CDR2 SASEGT come from the germline V gene. Trimming left V 1 base short and J 6 bases short, with 16 bases between. The CDR3 runs 16 residues. Only in-frame clones appear in the TCRdb table, and some are missing; sequencing was by immunoSEQ multiplex PCR. Of a few hundred thousand clones listed, 60% to 70% were seen once; the top ten hold 11%. Sequencing used memory CD4+ T cells sorted from blood. The subset was: CD45RA-negative fraction. The clonotype was recovered from a man aged 30-40 years in good health. The V gene is TRBV6-1, the J gene TRBJ2-4, with D perhaps TRBD1 (6 bases). The CDR3 DNA sequence: TGTGCCAGCAGTGAAGTTCTGGGGGCGGACACAAACATTCAGTACTTC. This sequence encodes CASSEVLGADTNIQYF.